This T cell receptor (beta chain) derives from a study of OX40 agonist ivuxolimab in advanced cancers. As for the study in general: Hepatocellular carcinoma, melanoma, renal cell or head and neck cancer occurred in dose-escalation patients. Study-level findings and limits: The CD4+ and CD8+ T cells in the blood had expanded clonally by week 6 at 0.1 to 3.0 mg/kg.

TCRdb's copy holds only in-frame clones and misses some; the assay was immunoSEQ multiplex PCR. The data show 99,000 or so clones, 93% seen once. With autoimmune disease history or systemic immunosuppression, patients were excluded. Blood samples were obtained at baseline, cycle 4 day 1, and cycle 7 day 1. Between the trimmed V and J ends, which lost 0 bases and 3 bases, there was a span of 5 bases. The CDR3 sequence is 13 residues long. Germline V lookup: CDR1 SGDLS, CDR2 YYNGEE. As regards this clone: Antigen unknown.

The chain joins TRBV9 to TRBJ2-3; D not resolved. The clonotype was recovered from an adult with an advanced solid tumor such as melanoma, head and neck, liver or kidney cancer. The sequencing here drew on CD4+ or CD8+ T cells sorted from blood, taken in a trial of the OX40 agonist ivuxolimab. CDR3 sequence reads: CASSVAATDTQYF. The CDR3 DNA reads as TGTGCCAGCAGCGTAGCGGCAACAGATACGCAGTATTTT.